The entry below gives a single TCR beta chain sequence along with its context. The record originates from a study of blood T cell repertoires in COVID-19. Study information: COVID-19 samples from acute and convalescent phases originated in the United States, Italy and Spain. Sample material is recorded as cDNA or gDNA derived from T cells, B-cell-depleted T cells, or PBMCs.

CDR1 and CDR2 (germline): PRHDT, FYEKMQ (reference sequence). The CDR3 consists of 15 residues. Unmatched junction bases numbered 7, after V lost 5 bases and J lost 3 bases. Authors' analysis steps: The assay estimated nucleated cells by amplifying reference gene primers. Repertoires were generated with immunoSEQ multiplex PCR, while TCRdb's copy carries only in-frame clones and drops some. V and J calls and clone size follow that table, whereas D and trimming were derived from the DNA. Of around 35,000 clones listed, approximately 85% were seen once; the top ten hold 7.3%. The specimen sequenced was peripheral blood. V gene TRBV13 combines with J gene TRBJ2-7; TRBD1 agrees at 10 bases. The sequence was collected from a human donor in a cohort sampled during active COVID-19. The CDR3 DNA reads as TGTGCCAGCAGCAACTGGACAGGGGGGCACTACGAGCAGTACTTC. It encodes CASSNWTGGHYEQYF. Full variable domain (missing parts from reference TRBV13 and TRBJ2-7): AAGVIQSPRHLIKEKRETATLKCYPIPRHDTVYWYQQGPGQDPQFLISFYEKMQSDKGSIPDRFSAQQFSDYHSELNMSSLELGDSALYFCASSNWTGGHYEQYFGPGTRLTVT.